The entry below gives a single TCR beta chain sequence along with its context. Its antigen is as yet unknown. Primers targeted 54 TRBV and 13 TRBJ segments. Profiled with immunoSEQ multiplex PCR; TCRdb holds only in-frame clones, not every one. The table shows roughly 73,000 clones, with around three quarters occurring only once. The germline V gene has CDR1 SSHAT and CDR2 FNYEAQ (reference sequence). V dropped 3 bases and J dropped 0 bases, with 5 bases sitting between them. The CDR3 spans 13 residues. The data are from a study of T cell repertoires and HLA-DP antigens. The rearrangement links TRBV7-7 to TRBJ1-1; no clear D gene. The sequence derives from a man between 60 and 70 years old in good health and CMV-seronegative. The sequencing sample was made of CD4+ T cells from PBMCs. In DNA form, the CDR3 reads TGTGCCAGCAGCTTCCAGGTGAACACTGAAGCTTTCTTT. It codes for CASSFQVNTEAFF.